This T cell receptor beta chain emerged from a study of blood T cell repertoires in COVID-19. From germline, CDR1 is ENHRY and CDR2 SYGVKD. With V trimmed by 0 bases and J by 3 bases, 5 bases remained unmatched. The CDR3 is made up of 17 amino acids. The study recruited people aged about 18 to 89 years across about two dozen US areas. Participants' reported clinical history set cohort assignment. The assay was immunoSEQ multiplex PCR, and TCRdb's table has in-frame clones only and misses some. Of 300,000 to 400,000 clones in the sample, 80% to 90% were seen once. The sequence came from a woman aged 40 to 49 with acute COVID-19. The chain is built from TRBV10-3 and TRBJ2-7; 13 positions agree with TRBD2. Sequencing input: PBMCs or T cells enriched from blood (not recorded which). CDR3 region: CAISESITSGGGYEQYF. The CDR3 DNA reads as TGTGCCATCAGTGAGTCTATAACTAGCGGGGGGGGCTACGAGCAGTACTTC.